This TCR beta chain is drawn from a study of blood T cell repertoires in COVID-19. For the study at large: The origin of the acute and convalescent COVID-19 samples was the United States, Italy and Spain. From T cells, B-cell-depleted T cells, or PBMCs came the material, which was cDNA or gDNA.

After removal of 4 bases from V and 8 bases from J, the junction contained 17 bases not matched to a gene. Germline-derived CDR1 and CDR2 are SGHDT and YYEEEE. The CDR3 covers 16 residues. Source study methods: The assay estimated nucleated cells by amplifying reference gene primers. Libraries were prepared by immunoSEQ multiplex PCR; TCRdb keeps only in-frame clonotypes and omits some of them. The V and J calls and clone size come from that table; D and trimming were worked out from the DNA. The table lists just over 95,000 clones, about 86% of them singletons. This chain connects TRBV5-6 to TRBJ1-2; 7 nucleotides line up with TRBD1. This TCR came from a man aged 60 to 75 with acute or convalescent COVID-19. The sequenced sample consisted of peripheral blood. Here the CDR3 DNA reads TGTGCCAGCAGCCGGCGAGAGAGGCAGGGGGGCGGGGGCTACACCTTC. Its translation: CASSRRERQGGGGYTF.